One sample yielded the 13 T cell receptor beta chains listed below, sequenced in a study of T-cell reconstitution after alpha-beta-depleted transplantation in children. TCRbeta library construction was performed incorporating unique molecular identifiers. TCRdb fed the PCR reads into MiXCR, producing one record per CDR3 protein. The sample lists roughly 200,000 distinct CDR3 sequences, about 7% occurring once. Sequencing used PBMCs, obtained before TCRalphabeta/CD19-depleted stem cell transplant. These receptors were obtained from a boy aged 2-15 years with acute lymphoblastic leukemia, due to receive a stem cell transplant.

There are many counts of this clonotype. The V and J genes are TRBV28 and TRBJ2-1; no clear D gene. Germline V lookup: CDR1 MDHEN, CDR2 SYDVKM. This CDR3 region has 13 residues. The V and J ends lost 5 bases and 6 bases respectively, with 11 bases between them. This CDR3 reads CASSPISSNEQFF. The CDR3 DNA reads TGTGCCAGCAGTCCCATTAGCAGCAATGAGCAGTTCTTC.

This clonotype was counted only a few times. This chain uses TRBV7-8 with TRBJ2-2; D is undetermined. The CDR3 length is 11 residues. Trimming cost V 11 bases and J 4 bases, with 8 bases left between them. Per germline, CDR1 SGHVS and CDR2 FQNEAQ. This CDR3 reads CAGGSTGELFF. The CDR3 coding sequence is TGTGCCGGCGGTTCCACCGGGGAGCTGTTTTTT.

The DNA for the CDR3 is TGTGCCAGCAGCTTTAAAGCGGGGGGCCCCGGGGATACGCAGTATTTT. This sequence encodes CASSFKAGGPGDTQYF. The chain combines TRBV5-6 with TRBJ2-3; TRBD2 aligns across 9 bases. Germline values: CDR1 SGHDT, CDR2 YYEEEE. V lost 2 bases, J lost 6 bases, and 10 bases stayed unmatched. The CDR3 loop spans 16 amino acids.

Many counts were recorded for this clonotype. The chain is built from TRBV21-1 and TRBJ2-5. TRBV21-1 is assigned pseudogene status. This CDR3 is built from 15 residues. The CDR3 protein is CASSIDQSVQETQYF. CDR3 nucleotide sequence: TGTGCCAGCAGCATAGATCAGTCAGTCCAAGAGACCCAGTACTTC.

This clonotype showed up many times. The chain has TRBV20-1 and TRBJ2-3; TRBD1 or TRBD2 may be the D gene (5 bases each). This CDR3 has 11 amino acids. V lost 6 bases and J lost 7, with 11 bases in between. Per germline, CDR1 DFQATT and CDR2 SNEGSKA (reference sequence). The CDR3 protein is CSAGDPYTQYF. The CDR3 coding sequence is TGCAGTGCCGGGGACCCATATACGCAGTATTTT.

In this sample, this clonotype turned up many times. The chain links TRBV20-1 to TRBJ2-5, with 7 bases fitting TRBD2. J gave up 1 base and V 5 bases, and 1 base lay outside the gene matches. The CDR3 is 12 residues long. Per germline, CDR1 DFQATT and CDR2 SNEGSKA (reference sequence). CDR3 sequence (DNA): TGCAGTGCTGGGACTACCCAAGAGACCCAGTACTTC. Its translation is CSAGTTQETQYF.

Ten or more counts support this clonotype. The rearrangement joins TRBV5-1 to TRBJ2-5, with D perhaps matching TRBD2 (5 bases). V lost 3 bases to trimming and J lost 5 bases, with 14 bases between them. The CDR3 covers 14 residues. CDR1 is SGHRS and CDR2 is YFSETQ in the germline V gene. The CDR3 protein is CASSSQTTTETQYF. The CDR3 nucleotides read TGCGCCAGCAGCTCACAGACTACCACCGAGACCCAGTACTTC.

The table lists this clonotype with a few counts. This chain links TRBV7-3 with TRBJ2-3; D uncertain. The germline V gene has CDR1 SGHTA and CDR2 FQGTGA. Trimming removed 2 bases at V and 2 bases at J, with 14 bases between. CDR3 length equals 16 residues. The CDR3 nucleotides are TGTGCCAGCAGCTTAGGATGGGGATTACTCACAGATACGCAGTATTTT. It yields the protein CASSLGWGLLTDTQYF.

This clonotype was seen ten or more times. The DNA for the CDR3 is TGTGCCAGCAGTTTCCGGAAGGGTAACACCGGGGAGCTGTTTTTT. Translating it yields CASSFRKGNTGELFF. V usage is TRBV12-3 or TRBV12-4 and J usage is TRBJ2-2; D unclear. The germline V and J ends were trimmed by 3 bases and 2 bases, with 10 bases remaining between them. This CDR3 comprises 15 residues.

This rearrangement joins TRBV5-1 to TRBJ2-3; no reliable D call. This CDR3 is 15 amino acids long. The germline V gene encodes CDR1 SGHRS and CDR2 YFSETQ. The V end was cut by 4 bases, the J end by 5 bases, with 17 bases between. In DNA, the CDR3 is TGCGCCAGCAGCCTTTTTGGGCGGAGTCAAGATACGCAGTATTTT. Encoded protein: CASSLFGRSQDTQYF.

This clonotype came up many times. In DNA form, the CDR3 reads TGTGCCAGCAGTTTTGGTGCACTCGAGCAGTACTTC. Its protein is CASSFGALEQYF. The V call is TRBV12-3 or TRBV12-4, the J call TRBJ2-7, with D hard to call. With 3 bases removed from V and 6 bases from J, the gap between germline ends came to 9 bases. This CDR3 has 12 residues.

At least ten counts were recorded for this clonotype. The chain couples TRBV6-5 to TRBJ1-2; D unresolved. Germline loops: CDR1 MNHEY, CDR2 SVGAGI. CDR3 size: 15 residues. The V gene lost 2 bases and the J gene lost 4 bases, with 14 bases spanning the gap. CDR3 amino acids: CASSYKPWVSYGYTF. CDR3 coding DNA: TGTGCCAGCAGTTACAAGCCTTGGGTTAGCTATGGCTACACCTTC.

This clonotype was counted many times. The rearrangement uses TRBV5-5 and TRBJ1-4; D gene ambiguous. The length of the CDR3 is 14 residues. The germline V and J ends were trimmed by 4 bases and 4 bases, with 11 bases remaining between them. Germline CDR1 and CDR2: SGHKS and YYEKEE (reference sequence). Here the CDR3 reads CASSQGWRNEKLFF. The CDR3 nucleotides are TGTGCCAGCAGCCAAGGGTGGCGTAATGAAAAACTGTTTTTT.